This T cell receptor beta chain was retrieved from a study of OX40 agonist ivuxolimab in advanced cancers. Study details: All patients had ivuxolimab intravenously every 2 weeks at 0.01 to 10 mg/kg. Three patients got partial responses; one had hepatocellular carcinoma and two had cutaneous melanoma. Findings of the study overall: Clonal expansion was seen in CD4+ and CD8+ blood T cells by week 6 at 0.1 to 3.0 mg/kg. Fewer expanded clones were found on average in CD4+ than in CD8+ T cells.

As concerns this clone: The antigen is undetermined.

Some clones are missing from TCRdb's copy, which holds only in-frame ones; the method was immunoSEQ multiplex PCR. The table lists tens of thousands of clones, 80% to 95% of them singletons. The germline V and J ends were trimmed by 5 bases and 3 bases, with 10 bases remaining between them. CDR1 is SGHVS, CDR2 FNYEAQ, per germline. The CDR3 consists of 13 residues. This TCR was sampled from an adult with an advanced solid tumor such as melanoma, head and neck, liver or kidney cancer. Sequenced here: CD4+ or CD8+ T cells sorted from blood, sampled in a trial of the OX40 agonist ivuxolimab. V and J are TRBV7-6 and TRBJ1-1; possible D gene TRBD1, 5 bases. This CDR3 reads CASSRDPDTEAFF. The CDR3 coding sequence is TGTGCCAGCAGCCGGGACCCGGACACTGAAGCTTTCTTT.